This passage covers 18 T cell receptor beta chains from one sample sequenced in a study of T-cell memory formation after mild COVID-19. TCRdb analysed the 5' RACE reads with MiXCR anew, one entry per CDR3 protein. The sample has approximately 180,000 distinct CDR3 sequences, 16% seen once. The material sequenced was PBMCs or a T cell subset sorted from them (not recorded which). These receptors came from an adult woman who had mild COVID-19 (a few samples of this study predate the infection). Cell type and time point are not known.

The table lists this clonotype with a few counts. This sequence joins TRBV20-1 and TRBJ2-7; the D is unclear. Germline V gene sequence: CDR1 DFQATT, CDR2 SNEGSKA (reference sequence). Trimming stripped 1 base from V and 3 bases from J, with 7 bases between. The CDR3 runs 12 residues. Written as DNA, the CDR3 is TGCAGTGCTAGAGTTCTCGGCTACGAGCAGTACTTC. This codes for CSARVLGYEQYF.

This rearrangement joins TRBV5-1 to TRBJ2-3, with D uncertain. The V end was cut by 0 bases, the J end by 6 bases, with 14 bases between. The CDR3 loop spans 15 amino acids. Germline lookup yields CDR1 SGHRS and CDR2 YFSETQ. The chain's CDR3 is CASSLGHSIRDTQYF. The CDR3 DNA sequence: TGCGCCAGCAGCTTGGGACATTCTATAAGGGATACGCAGTATTTT.

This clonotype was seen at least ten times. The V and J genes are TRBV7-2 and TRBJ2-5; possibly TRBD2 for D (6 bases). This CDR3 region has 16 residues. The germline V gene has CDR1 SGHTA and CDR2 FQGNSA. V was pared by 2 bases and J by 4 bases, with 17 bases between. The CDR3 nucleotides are TGTGCCAGCAGCTTATTTCGGCGGGGAGCAGGAGAGACCCAGTACTTC. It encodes CASSLFRRGAGETQYF.

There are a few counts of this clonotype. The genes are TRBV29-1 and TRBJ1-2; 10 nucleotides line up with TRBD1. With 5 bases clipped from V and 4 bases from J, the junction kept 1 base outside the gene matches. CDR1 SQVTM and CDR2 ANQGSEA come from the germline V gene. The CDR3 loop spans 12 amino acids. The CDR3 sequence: CSVRTGGYGYTF. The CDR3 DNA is TGCAGCGTTCGGACAGGGGGCTATGGCTACACCTTC.

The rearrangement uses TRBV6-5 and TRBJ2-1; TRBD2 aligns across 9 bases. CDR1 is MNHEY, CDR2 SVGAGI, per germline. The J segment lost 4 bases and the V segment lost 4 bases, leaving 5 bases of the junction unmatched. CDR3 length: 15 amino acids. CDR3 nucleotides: TGTGCCAGCAGTTCCCAGCGGGGGGTTTACAATGAGCAGTTCTTC. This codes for CASSSQRGVYNEQFF.

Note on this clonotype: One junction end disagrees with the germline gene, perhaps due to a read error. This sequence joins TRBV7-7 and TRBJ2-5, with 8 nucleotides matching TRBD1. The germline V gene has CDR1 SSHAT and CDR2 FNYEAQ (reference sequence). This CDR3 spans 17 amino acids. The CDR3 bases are TGTGCTAGCAGCTTAGGTGCCCCAACAGGGGGTAGAGAGACCCAGTACTTC. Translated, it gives CASSLGAPTGGRETQYF.

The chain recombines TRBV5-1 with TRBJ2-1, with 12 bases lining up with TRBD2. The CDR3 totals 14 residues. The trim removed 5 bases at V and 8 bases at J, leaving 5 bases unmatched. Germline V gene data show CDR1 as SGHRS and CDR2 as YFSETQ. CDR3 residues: CASRLAGGPYEQFF. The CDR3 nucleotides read TGCGCCAGCAGGCTAGCGGGGGGGCCCTATGAGCAGTTCTTC.

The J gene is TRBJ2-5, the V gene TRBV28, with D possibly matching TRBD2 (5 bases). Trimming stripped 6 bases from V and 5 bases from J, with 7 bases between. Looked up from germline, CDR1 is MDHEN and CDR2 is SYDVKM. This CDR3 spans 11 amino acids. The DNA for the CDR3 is TGTGCCAGCAGACGAGGGGAGACCCAGTACTTC. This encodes CASRRGETQYF.

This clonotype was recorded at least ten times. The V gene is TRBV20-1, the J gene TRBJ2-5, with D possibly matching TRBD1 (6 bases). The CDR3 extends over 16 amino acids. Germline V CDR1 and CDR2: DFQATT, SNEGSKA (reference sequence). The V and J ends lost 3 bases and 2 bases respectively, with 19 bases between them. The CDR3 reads CSASRRFRDKQETQYF. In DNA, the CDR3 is TGCAGTGCTAGCCGTCGGTTCCGGGACAAACAAGAGACCCAGTACTTC.

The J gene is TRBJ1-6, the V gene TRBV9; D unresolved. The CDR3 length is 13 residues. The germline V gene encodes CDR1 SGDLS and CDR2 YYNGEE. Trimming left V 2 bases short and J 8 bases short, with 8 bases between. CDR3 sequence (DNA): TGTGCCAGCAGCGTTCGGGGTGATTCACCCCTCCACTTT. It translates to CASSVRGDSPLHF.

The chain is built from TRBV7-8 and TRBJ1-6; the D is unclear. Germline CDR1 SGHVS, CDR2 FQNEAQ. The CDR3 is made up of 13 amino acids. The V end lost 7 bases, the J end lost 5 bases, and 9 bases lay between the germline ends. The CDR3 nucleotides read TGTGCCAGCACAGAGACAAATAATTCACCCCTCCACTTT. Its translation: CASTETNNSPLHF. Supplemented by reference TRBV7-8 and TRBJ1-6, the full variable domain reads GAGVSQSPRYKVAKRGQDVALRCDPISGHVSLFWYQQALGQGPEFLTYFQNEAQLDKSGLPSDRFFAERPEGSVSTLKIQRTQQEDSAVYLCASTETNNSPLHFGNGTRLTVT.

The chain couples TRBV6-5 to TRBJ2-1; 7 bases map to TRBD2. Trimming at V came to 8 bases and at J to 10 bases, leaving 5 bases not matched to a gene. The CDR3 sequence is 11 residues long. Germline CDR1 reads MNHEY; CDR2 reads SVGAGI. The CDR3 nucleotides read TGTGCCAGCGCGGGAGAGAACGAGCAGTTCTTC. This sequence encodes CASAGENEQFF.

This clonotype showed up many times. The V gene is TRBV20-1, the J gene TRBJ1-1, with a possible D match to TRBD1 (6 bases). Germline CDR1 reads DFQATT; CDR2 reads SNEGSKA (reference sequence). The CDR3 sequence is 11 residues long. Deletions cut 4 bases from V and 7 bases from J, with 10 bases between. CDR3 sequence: CSATQGVEAFF. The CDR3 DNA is TGCAGTGCTACACAGGGAGTTGAAGCTTTCTTT.

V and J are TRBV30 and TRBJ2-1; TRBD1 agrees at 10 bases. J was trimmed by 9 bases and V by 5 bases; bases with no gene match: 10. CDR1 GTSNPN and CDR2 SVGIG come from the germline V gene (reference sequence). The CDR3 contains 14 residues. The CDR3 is CAWERQGAVSEQFF. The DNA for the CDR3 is TGTGCCTGGGAAAGACAGGGGGCGGTTAGTGAGCAGTTCTTC.

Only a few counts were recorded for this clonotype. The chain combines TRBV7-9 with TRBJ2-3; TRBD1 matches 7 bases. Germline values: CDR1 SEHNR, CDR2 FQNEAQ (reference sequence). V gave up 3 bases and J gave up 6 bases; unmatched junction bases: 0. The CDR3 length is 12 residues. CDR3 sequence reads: CASSFRGDTQYF. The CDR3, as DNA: TGTGCCAGCAGCTTCAGGGGGGATACGCAGTATTTT.

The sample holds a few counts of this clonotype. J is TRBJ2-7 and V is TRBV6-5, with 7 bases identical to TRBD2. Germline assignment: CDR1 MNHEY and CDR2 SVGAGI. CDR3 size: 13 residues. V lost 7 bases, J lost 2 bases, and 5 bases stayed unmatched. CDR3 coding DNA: TGTGCCAGCACCCGGACTAGTCCCTACGAGCAGTACTTC. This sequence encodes CASTRTSPYEQYF.

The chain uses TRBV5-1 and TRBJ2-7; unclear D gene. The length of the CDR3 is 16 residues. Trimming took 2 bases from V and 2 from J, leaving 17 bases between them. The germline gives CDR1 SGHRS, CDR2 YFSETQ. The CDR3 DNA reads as TGCGCCAGCAGCTTCAGGCCGGACGTGCTAACCTACGAGCAGTACTTC. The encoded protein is CASSFRPDVLTYEQYF.

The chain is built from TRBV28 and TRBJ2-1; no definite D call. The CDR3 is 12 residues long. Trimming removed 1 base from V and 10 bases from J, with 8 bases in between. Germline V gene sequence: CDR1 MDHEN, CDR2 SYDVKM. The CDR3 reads CASSLSRREQFF. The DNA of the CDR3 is TGTGCCAGCAGTTTATCGCGGCGGGAGCAGTTCTTC.